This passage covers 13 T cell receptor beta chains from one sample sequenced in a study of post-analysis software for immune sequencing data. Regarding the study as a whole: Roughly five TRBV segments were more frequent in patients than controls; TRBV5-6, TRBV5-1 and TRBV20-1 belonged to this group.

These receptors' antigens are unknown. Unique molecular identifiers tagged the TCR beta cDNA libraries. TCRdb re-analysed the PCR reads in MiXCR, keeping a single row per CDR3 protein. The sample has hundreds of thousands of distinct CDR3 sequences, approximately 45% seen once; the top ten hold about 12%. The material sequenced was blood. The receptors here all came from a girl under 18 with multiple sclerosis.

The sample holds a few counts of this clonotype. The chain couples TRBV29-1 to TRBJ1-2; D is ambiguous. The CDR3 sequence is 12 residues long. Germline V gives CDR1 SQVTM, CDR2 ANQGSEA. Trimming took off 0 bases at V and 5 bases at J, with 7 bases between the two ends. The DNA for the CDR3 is TGCAGCGTTGAAGATTTTCAGTATGGCTACACCTTC. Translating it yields CSVEDFQYGYTF.

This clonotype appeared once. The CDR3 loop reads CASSQVGGGTYNEQFF. CDR3 nucleotide sequence: TGTGCCAGCAGCCAAGTCGGGGGGGGGACCTACAATGAGCAGTTCTTC. The chain uses TRBV4-2 and TRBJ2-1, with 8 positions matching TRBD2. V shed 1 base and J 2 bases; nucleotides not matched to a gene: 4. The CDR3 contains 16 residues. Germline V gene sequence: CDR1 LGHNA, CDR2 YNFKEQ.

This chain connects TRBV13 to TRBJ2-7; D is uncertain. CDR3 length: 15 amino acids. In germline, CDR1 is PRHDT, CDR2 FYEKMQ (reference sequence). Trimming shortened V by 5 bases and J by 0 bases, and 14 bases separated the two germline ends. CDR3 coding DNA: TGTGCCAGCAGCCCCCGGGCATCAGCCTCCTACGAGCAGTACTTC. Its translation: CASSPRASASYEQYF.

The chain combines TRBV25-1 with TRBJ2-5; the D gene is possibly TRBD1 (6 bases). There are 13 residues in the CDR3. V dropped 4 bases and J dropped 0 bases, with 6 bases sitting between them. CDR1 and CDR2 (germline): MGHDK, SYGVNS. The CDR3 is CASSGDNQETQYF. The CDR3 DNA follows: TGTGCCAGCAGTGGGGACAACCAAGAGACCCAGTACTTC.

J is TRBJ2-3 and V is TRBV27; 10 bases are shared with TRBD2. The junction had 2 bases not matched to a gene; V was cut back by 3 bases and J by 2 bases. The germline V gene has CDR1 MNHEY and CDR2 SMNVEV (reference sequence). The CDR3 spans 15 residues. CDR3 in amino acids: CASSFGTSATDTQYF. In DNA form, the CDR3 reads TGTGCCAGCAGTTTCGGGACTAGCGCCACAGATACGCAGTATTTT.

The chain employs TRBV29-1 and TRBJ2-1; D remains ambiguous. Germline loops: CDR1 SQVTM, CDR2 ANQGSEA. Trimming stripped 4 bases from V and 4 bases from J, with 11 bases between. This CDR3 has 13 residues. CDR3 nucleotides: TGCAGCGTTGGGCGGAGAGGATACAATGAGCAGTTCTTC. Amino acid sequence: CSVGRRGYNEQFF.

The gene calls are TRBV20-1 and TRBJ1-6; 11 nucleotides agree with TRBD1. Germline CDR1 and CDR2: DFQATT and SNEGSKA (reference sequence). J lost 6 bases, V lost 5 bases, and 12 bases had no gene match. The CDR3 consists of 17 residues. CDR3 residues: CSALDRGQVPFNSPLHF. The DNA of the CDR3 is TGCAGTGCTTTGGACAGGGGGCAGGTTCCCTTTAATTCACCCCTCCACTTT.

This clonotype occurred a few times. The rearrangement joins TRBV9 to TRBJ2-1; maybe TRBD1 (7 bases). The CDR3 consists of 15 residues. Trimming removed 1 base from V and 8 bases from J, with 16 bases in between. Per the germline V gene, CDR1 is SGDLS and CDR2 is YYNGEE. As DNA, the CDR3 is TGTGCCAGCAGCGTATCCCATCAGGGGGGCTATGAGCAGTTCTTC. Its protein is CASSVSHQGGYEQFF.

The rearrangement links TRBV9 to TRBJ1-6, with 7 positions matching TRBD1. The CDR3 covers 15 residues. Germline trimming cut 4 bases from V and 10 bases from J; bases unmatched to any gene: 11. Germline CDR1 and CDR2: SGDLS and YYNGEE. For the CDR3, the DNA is TGTGCCAGCAGCCCGCTGGGGACAGATGGCTCACCCCTCCACTTT. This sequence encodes CASSPLGTDGSPLHF.

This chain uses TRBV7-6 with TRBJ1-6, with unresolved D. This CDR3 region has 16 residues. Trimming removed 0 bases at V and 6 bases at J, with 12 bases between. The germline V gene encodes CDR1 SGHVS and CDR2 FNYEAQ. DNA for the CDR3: TGTGCCAGCAGCTTAGCAAACACAGAGGTTAATTCACCCCTCCACTTT. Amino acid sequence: CASSLANTEVNSPLHF.

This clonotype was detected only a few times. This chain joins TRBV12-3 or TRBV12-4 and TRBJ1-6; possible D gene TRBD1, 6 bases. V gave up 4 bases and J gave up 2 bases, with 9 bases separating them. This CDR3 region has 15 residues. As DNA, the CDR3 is TGTGCCAGCAGTTACCAGGGGACCTATAATTCACCCCTCCACTTT. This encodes CASSYQGTYNSPLHF.

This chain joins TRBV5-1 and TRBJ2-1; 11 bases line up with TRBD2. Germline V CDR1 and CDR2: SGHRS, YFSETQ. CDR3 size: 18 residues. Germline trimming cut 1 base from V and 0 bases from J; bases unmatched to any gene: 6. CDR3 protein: CASSLFPSGRSSYNEQFF. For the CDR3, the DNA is TGCGCCAGCAGCTTGTTTCCTAGCGGGAGGAGCTCCTACAATGAGCAGTTCTTC.

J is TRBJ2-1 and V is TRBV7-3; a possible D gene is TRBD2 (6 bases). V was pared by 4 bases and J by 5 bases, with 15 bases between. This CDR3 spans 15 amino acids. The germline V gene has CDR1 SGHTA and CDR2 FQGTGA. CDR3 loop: CASSSPTSSNNEQFF. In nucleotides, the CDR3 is TGTGCCAGCAGCTCCCCGACTAGTAGTAACAATGAGCAGTTCTTC.